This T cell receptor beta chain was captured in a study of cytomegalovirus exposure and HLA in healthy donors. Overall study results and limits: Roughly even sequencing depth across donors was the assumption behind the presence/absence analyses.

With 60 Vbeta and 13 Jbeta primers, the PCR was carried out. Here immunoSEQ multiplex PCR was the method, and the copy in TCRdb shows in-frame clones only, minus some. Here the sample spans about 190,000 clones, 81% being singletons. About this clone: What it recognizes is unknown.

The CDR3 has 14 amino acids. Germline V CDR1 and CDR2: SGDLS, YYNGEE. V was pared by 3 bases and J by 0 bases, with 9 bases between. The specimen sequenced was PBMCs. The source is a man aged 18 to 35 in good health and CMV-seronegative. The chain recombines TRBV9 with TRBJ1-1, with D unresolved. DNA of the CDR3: TGTGCCAGCAGCGGGGCGACCGTGAACACTGAAGCTTTCTTT. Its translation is CASSGATVNTEAFF.